A single TCR beta chain is shown here with its context. Its antigen is not identified. This record belongs to a study of beta chain features in type 1 diabetes. General study points: Among all four CD4+ subsets, Type 1 diabetes patients had TCRB CDR3s that were moderately but significantly shorter. Using cDNA template may skew counts toward highly expressing activated cells. Sampled from patients, naive, central memory and Treg TCRB repertoires appeared more similar than those sampled from healthy donors.

Every isolated RNA sample was fully reverse transcribed, so sequencing captured expressed TCRB transcripts. Assay: immunoSEQ multiplex PCR; the TCRdb copy retains only in-frame clones and omits some. Of almost 350,000 clones listed, around 9% are singletons. The germline V and J ends were trimmed by 2 bases and 1 base, with 5 bases remaining between them. The germline gives CDR1 MNHNY, CDR2 SVGAGI (reference sequence). The length of the CDR3 is 13 residues. The chain has TRBV6-6 and TRBJ1-1; D is uncertain. The sequencing sample was made of central memory CD4+ T cells from blood. The origin of this receptor is a man younger than 45 with type 1 diabetes. CDR3 in amino acids: CASSYEGNTEAFF. The CDR3 DNA sequence: TGTGCCAGCAGTTACGAGGGGAACACTGAAGCTTTCTTT.